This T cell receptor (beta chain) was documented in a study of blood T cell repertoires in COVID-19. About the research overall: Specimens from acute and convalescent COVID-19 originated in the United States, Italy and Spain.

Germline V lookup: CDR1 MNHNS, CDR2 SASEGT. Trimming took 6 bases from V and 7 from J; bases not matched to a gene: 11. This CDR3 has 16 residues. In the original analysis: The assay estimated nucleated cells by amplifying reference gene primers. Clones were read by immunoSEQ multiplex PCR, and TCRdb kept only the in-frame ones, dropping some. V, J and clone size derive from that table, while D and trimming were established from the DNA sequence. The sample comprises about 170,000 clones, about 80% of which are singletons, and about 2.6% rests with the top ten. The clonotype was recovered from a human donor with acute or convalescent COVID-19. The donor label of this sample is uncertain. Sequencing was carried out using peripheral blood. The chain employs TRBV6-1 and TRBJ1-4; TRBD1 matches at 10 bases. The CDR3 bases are TGTGCCAGCAGCGAAAATCCGGGACAGGGGACTGAAAAACTGTTTTTT. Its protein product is CASSENPGQGTEKLFF.